Below are 12 T cell receptor beta chains sequenced from a single sample in a study of T cells in tuberculosis. Thawed, overnight-rested PBMC were stained with GMM-loaded CD1B tetramer, viability dye and anti-CD3, then sorted. The lipid loaded on the CD1B tetramers was C32 glucose monomycolate from Rhodococcus equi. Profiled with immunoSEQ multiplex PCR; TCRdb holds only in-frame clones, not every one. The profile shows about 54,000 clones, approximately 86% of them singletons. The source material was CD1b-GMM tetramer-negative cells sorted from PBMCs. These TCRs come from an adult woman with latent tuberculosis.

The CDR3 reads CASTPPKDRLNYEQYF. The CDR3 nucleotides are TGTGCCAGCACCCCGCCGAAGGACAGGCTAAACTACGAGCAGTACTTC. The chain recombines TRBV2 with TRBJ2-7; TRBD1 aligns across 7 bases. Germline trimming cut 7 bases from V and 3 bases from J; bases unmatched to any gene: 15. In germline, CDR1 is SNHLY, CDR2 FYNNEI. The CDR3 contains 16 residues.

The chain has TRBV6-5 and TRBJ2-3; 7 bases map to TRBD1. V shed 5 bases and J 2 bases; nucleotides not matched to a gene: 4. There are 14 residues in the CDR3. CDR1 and CDR2 (germline): MNHEY, SVGAGI. CDR3 sequence: CASSTGAHTDTQYF. In DNA form, the CDR3 reads TGTGCCAGCAGTACAGGGGCCCACACAGATACGCAGTATTTT.

V and J are TRBV6-1 and TRBJ2-5; D might be TRBD2 (5 bases). The V and J ends lost 7 bases and 9 bases respectively, with 15 bases between them. This CDR3 is built from 12 residues. The germline gives CDR1 MNHNS, CDR2 SASEGT. CDR3 sequence: CASTETRGPQYF. CDR3 sequence (DNA): TGTGCCAGCACGGAGACTCGGGGTCCCCAGTACTTC.

This clone was observed once. J is TRBJ1-4 and V is TRBV7-6; D not resolved. CDR1 SGHVS and CDR2 FNYEAQ come from the germline V gene. The CDR3 covers 12 residues. The V end was cut by 1 base, the J end by 10 bases, with 7 bases between. The CDR3 region is CASSLGSGKLFF. In nucleotides, the CDR3 is TGTGCCAGCAGCTTAGGGAGCGGAAAACTGTTTTTT.

The gene calls are TRBV2 and TRBJ2-1; D remains unclear. Germline loops: CDR1 SNHLY, CDR2 FYNNEI. This CDR3 spans 13 amino acids. Written as DNA, the CDR3 is TGTGCTTCGAACTTTGTGGGCGTTAGGGAGCAGTTCTTC. Translation gives CASNFVGVREQFF.

This chain uses TRBV7-2 with TRBJ2-2; D gene uncertain. The CDR3 sequence is 14 residues long. Trimming left V 5 bases short and J 1 base short, with 8 bases between. Per germline, CDR1 SGHTA and CDR2 FQGNSA. The chain's CDR3 is CASSLERNTGELFF. CDR3 sequence (DNA): TGTGCCAGCAGCCTGGAGAGGAACACCGGGGAGCTGTTTTTT.

This chain links TRBV2 with TRBJ1-3; D is unclear. The CDR3 loop spans 14 amino acids. From germline, CDR1 is SNHLY and CDR2 FYNNEI. V gave up 4 bases and J gave up 0 bases, with 7 bases separating them. The CDR3 nucleotides are TGTGCCAGCAGTGTTTCCTTCTCTGGAAACACCATATATTTT. It codes for CASSVSFSGNTIYF.

The V gene is TRBV7-8, the J gene TRBJ2-3; no reliable D call. Germline loops: CDR1 SGHVS, CDR2 FQNEAQ. Trimming left V 1 base short and J 5 bases short, with 10 bases between. The CDR3 loop spans 14 amino acids. The chain's CDR3 is CASSLVGVGDTQYF. In DNA, the CDR3 is TGTGCCAGCAGCTTAGTTGGAGTGGGAGATACGCAGTATTTT.

The chain recombines TRBV4-2 with TRBJ2-1; TRBD2 aligns across 9 bases. This CDR3 has 15 amino acids. Germline V CDR1 and CDR2: LGHNA, YNFKEQ. V shed 1 base and J 3 bases; nucleotides not matched to a gene: 1. The DNA of the CDR3 is TGTGCCAGCAGCCAAGGACTAGCGGACTACAATGAGCAGTTCTTC. Encoded protein: CASSQGLADYNEQFF.

CDR3 protein: CATSTGTSGFKNIQYF. CDR3 DNA: TGTGCCACCAGCACCGGGACTAGCGGGTTCAAAAACATTCAGTACTTC. The rearrangement links TRBV15 to TRBJ2-4, with 12 bases fitting TRBD2. In germline, CDR1 is LNHNV, CDR2 YYDKDF (reference sequence). V lost 4 bases and J lost 3; bases outside the gene matches: 4. The CDR3 length is 16 residues.

J is TRBJ1-5 and V is TRBV19; D gene uncertain. Trimming shortened V by 3 bases and J by 5 bases, and 5 bases separated the two germline ends. Germline V CDR1 and CDR2: LNHDA, SQIVND (reference sequence). The CDR3 is made up of 12 amino acids. The CDR3 coding sequence is TGTGCCAGTAGTATTCGGGATCAGCCCCAGCATTTT. Its protein is CASSIRDQPQHF.

The CDR3 sequence is CASSVGRNTEAFF. In nucleotides, the CDR3 is TGTGCCAGCAGCGTAGGCAGGAACACTGAAGCTTTCTTT. This chain uses TRBV9 with TRBJ1-1; no reliable D call. Germline lookup yields CDR1 SGDLS and CDR2 YYNGEE. The CDR3 sequence is 13 residues long. The V end was cut by 0 bases, the J end by 1 base, with 4 bases between. Supplemented by reference TRBV9 and TRBJ1-1, the full variable domain reads DSGVTQTPKHLITATGQRVTLRCSPRSGDLSVYWYQQSLDQGLQFLIQYYNGEERAKGNILERFSAQQFPDLHSELNLSSLELGDSALYFCASSVGRNTEAFFGQGTRLTVV.